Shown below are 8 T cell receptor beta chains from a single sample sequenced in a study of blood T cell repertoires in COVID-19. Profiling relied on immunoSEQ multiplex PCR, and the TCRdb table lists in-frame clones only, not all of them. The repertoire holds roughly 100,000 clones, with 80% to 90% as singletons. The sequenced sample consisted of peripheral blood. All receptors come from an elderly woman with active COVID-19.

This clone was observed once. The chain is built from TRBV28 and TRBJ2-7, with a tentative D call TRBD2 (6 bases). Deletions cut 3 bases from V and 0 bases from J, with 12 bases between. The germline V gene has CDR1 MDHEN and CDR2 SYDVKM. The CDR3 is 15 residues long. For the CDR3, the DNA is TGTGCCAGCAGTTTCCCGGACGGGAGCTCCTACGAGCAGTACTTC. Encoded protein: CASSFPDGSSYEQYF.

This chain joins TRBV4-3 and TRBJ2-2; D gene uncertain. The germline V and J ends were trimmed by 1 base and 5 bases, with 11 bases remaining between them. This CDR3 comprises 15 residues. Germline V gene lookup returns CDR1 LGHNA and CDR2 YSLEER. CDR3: CASSQVPQPTGELFF. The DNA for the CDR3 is TGCGCCAGCAGCCAAGTTCCACAGCCTACCGGGGAGCTGTTTTTT.

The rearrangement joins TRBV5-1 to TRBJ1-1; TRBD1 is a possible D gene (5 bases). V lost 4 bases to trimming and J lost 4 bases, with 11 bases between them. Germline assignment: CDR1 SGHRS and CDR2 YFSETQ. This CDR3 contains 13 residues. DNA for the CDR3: TGCGCCAGCAGCAAGACAGTGGCCACTGAAGCTTTCTTT. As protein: CASSKTVATEAFF.

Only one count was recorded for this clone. In DNA form, the CDR3 reads TGTGCCAGCAGCGCCACCGGACTAGCGGGAGAAAAAGAGACCCAGTACTTC. Amino acid sequence: CASSATGLAGEKETQYF. The chain has TRBV25-1 and TRBJ2-5, with TRBD2 matching 13 bases. CDR1 is MGHDK and CDR2 is SYGVNS in the germline V gene. The CDR3 totals 17 residues. With 6 bases clipped from V and 3 bases from J, the junction kept 10 bases outside the gene matches.

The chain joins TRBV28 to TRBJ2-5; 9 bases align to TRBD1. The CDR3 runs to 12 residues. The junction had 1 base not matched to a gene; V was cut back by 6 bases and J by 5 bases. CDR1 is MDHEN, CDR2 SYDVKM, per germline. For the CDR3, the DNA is TGTGCCAGCAGGACAGGGGGGGAGACCCAGTACTTC. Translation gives CASRTGGETQYF.

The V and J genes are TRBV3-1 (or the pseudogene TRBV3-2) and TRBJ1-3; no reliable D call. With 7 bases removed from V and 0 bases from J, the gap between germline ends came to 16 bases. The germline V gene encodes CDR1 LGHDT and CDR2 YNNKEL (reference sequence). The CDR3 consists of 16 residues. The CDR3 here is CASNDDGQISGNTIYF. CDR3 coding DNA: TGTGCCAGCAACGATGATGGGCAGATCTCTGGAAACACCATATATTTT.

CDR3 region: CASSLGLANTYEQYF. CDR3 in DNA: TGCGCCAGCAGCTTGGGTTTAGCGAATACCTACGAGCAGTACTTC. The V and J genes are TRBV5-1 and TRBJ2-7; D might be TRBD2 (5 bases). The CDR3 length is 15 residues. Trimming removed 0 bases at V and 2 bases at J, with 12 bases between. CDR1 is SGHRS, CDR2 YFSETQ, per germline.

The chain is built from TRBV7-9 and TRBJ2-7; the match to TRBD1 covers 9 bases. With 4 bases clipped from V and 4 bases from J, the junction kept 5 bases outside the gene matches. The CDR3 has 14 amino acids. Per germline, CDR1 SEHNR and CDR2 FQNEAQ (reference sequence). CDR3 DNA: TGTGCCAGCAGCTCGGACAGGGGCCTATACGAGCAGTACTTC. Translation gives CASSSDRGLYEQYF.